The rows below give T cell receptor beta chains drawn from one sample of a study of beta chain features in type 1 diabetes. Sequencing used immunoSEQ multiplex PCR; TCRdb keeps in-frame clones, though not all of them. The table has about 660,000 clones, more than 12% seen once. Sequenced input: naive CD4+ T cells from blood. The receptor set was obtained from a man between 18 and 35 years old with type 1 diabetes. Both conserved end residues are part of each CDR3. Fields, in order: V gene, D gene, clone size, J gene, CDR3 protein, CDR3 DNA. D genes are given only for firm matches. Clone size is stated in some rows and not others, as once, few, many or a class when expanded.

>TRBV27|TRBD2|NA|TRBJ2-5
CASRGGKETQYF
TGTGCCAGCCGCGGGGGAAAAGAGACCCAGTACTTC
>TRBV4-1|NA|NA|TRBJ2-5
CASSIVQYQETQYF
TGCGCCAGCAGCATAGTACAGTATCAAGAGACCCAGTACTTC
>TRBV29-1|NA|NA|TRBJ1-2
CSVGGGDYGYTF
TGCAGCGTTGGTGGAGGGGACTATGGCTACACCTTC
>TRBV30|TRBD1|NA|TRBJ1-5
CAWSEGQGNQPQHF
TGTGCCTGGAGTGAGGGACAGGGAAATCAGCCCCAGCATTTT
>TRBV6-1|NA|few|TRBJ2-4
CASSGTTKNIQYF
TGTGCCAGCTCCGGCACGACCAAAAACATTCAGTACTTC
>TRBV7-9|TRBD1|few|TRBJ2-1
CASSSTGDNEQFF
TGTGCCAGCAGCTCGACAGGGGACAATGAGCAGTTCTTC
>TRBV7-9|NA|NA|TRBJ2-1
CASSYRQNYNEQFF
TGTGCCAGCAGCTACCGACAGAACTACAATGAGCAGTTCTTC
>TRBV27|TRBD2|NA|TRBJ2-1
CASCPGTNTRKGQFF
TGTGCCAGCTGTCCCGGGACTAACACCAGGAAGGGGCAGTTCTTC
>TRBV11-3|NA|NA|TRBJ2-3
CASSFASSTDTQYF
TGTGCCAGCAGCTTTGCCTCTAGCACAGATACGCAGTATTTT
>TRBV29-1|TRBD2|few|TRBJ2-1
CSVGRVATSYNEQFF
TGCAGCGTGGGGAGGGTAGCGACCTCCTACAATGAGCAGTTCTTC
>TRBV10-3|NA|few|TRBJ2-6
CAAARGANVLTF
TGTGCCGCGGCCCGGGGGGCCAACGTCCTGACTTTC
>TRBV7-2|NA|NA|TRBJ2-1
CASSLVQGLVNEQFF
TGTGCCAGCAGCTTAGTCCAGGGACTGGTCAATGAGCAGTTCTTC
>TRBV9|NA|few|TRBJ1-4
CASSSGTTNEKLFF
TGTGCCAGCAGCTCCGGGACAACTAATGAAAAACTGTTTTTT
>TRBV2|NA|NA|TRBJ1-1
CASRGDGNTEAFF
TGTGCCAGCAGGGGGGACGGGAACACTGAAGCTTTCTTT
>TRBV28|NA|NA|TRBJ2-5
CASSLGRQETQYF
TGTGCCAGCAGTTTAGGGAGGCAAGAGACCCAGTACTTC
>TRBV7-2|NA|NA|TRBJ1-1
CASSLYRTQLNTEAFF
TGTGCCAGCAGCTTATATCGTACACAATTAAACACTGAAGCTTTCTTT
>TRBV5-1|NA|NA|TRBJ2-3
CASSLAGNYGNTQYF
TGCGCCAGCAGCTTGGCGGGGAACTACGGGAATACGCAGTATTTT
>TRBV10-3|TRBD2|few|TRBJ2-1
CAIIESGRNEQFF
TGTGCCATCATCGAGAGCGGGAGAAATGAGCAGTTCTTC
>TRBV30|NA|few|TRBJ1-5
CAWSIRVGNQPQHF
TGTGCCTGGTCAATCAGGGTAGGCAATCAGCCCCAGCATTTT
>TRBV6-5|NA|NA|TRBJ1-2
CASSYPGSIGGYTF
TGTGCCAGCAGTTACCCAGGATCCATAGGCGGCTACACCTTC
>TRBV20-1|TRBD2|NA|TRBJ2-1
CSASPGGEQFF
TGCAGTGCTAGTCCGGGGGGTGAGCAGTTCTTC
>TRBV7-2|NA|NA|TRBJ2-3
CASSLQGQNTQYF
TGTGCCAGCAGCTTGCAGGGACAAAATACGCAGTATTTT
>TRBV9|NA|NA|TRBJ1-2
CASSVDGRHYGYTF
TGTGCCAGCAGCGTAGATGGCAGGCACTATGGCTACACCTTC
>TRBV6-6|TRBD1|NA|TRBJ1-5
CASSGQGGNQPQHF
TGTGCCAGCTCGGGACAGGGGGGCAATCAGCCCCAGCATTTT
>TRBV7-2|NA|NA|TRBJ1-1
CASSRNSGTNTEAFF
TGTGCCAGCAGCCGTAACAGTGGGACGAACACTGAAGCTTTCTTT
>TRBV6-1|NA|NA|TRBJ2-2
CASSGPYGELFF
TGTGCCAGCAGTGGCCCCTACGGGGAGCTGTTTTTT
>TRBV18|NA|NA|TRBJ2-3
CASSPGETDTQYF
TGTGCCAGCTCACCGGGGGAAACAGATACGCAGTATTTT
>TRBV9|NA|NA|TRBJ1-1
CASSVDGATEAFF
TGTGCCAGCAGCGTCGACGGGGCGACTGAAGCTTTCTTT
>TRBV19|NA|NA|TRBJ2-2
CASNLARQKNTGELFF
TGTGCCAGTAATTTAGCGAGGCAAAAGAACACCGGGGAGCTGTTTTTT
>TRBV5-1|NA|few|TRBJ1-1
CASSLAEDSTEAFF
TGCGCCAGCAGCTTGGCCGAGGATAGCACTGAAGCTTTCTTT
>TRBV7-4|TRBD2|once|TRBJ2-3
CASSSPGGSGGHTDTQYF
TGTGCCAGCAGCTCACCCGGGGGTAGCGGGGGGCACACAGATACGCAGTATTTT
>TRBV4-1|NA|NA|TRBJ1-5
CASSQTGNQPQHF
TGCGCCAGCAGCCAAACAGGGAATCAGCCCCAGCATTTT
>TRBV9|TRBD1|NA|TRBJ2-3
CASSPPGQRRGDTQYF
TGTGCCAGCAGCCCACCGGGACAGAGAAGAGGAGATACGCAGTATTTT
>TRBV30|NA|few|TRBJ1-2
CAWSRLSGYTF
TGTGCCTGGAGTAGGTTGTCTGGCTACACCTTC
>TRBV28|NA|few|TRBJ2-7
CASGSGTNSYEQYF
TGTGCCAGCGGATCCGGGACAAACTCCTACGAGCAGTACTTC
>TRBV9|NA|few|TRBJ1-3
CASSALSQSTGNTIYF
TGTGCCAGCAGCGCCCTTTCGCAATCCACTGGAAACACCATATATTTT
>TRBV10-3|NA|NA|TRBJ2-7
CAIRGTTSYEQYF
TGTGCCATCAGGGGGACGACCTCCTACGAGCAGTACTTC
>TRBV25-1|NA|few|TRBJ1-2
CASSEYELGYGYTF
TGTGCCAGCAGTGAATACGAGTTGGGCTATGGCTACACCTTC
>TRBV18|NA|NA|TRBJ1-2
CASSPQENYGYTF
TGTGCCAGCTCACCACAGGAGAACTATGGCTACACCTTC
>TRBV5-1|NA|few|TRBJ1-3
CASSLGDTIYF
TGCGCCAGCAGCTTGGGGGACACCATATATTTT
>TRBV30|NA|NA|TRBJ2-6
CAWMLGANVLTF
TGTGCCTGGATGCTAGGGGCCAACGTCCTGACTTTC
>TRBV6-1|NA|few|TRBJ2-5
CASSEVGGTQYF
TGTGCCAGCAGTGAAGTAGGAGGGACCCAGTACTTC
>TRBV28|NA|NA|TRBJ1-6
CASRDGVPVYNSPLHF
TGTGCCAGCAGAGACGGGGTGCCCGTCTATAATTCACCCCTCCACTTT
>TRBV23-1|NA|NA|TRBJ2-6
CASSIGGFKANVLTF
TGCGCCAGCAGTATTGGAGGGTTTAAGGCCAACGTCCTGACTTTC
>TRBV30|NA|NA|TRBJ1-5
CAWSSLRQPQHF
TGTGCCTGGAGCTCCCTCCGGCAGCCCCAGCATTTT
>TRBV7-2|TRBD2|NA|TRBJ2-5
CASSPPGLAGGKETQYF
TGTGCCAGCAGCCCGCCCGGTCTAGCGGGGGGTAAAGAGACCCAGTACTTC
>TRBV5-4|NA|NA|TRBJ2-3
CASNALGAPSTDTQYF
TGTGCCAGCAACGCATTAGGAGCACCTAGCACAGATACGCAGTATTTT